This T cell receptor (beta chain) was sequenced for a study of T cells in Graves' hyperthyroidism and ophthalmopathy. For the study at large: The initial diagnosis was the point when peripheral blood was collected, ahead of any treatment.

PBMCs were collected from an approximately 9.4 ml volume of fresh peripheral blood. V shed 1 base and J 2 bases; nucleotides not matched to a gene: 2. The CDR3 contains 18 residues. Germline-derived CDR1 and CDR2 are SGHTA and FQGNSA. The CDR3 regions of TCR beta were amplified from RNA transcripts. Researchers ran a first-round RT-PCR on the TCR CDR3 using the HTBI primer set. TCRdb reprocessed the multiplex PCR reads with MiXCR, giving one entry per CDR3 protein. The sample carries 560,000 or so distinct CDR3 sequences, just under 20% recorded once. The TCR originated in a man in his forties or fifties with Graves' ophthalmopathy. Source material: blood. This chain links TRBV7-2 with TRBJ2-1, with 16 bases that match TRBD2. CDR3 nucleotide sequence: TGTGCCAGCAGCTTAGGGGGGACTAGCGGGGGGGCCTACAATGAGCAGTTCTTC. Translation gives CASSLGGTSGGAYNEQFF.